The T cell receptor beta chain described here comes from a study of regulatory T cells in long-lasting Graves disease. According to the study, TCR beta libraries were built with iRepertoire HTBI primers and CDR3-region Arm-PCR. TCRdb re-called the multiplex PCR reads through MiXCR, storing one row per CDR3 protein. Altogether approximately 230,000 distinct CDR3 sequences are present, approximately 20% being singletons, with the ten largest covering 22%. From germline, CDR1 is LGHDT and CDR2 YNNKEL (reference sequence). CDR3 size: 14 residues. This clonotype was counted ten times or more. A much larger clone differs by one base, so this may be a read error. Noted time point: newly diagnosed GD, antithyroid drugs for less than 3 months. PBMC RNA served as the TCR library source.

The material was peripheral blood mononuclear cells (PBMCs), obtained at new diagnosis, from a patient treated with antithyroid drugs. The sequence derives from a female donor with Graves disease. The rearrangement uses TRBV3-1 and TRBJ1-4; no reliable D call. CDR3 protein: CASSQDVDNGKLFF. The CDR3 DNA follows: TGTGCCAGCAGCCAAGACGTCGATAATGGAAAACTGTTTTTT.